This TCR beta chain was identified in a study of OX40 agonist ivuxolimab in advanced cancers. At the level of the study: Patients with hepatocellular carcinoma, melanoma, renal cell or head and neck cancer made up the dose-escalation patients. Study-level results: In the 0.1 to 3.0 mg/kg range, CD4+ and CD8+ blood T cells had expanded clonally by week 6.

Concerning this clone itself: Antigen unknown.

The CDR3 has 13 amino acids. V gave up 3 bases and J gave up 4 bases, with 7 bases separating them. Germline assignment: CDR1 LNHNV and CDR2 YYDKDF (reference sequence). Sequenced by immunoSEQ multiplex PCR; TCRdb stores in-frame clones only, minus some. The sample has some 74,000 clones, 70% to 90% seen once; the top ten hold 0.75% to 1%. The receptor was isolated from an adult with an advanced solid tumor such as melanoma, head and neck, liver or kidney cancer. The V gene is TRBV15, the J gene TRBJ2-1, with D perhaps matching TRBD2 (5 bases). This specimen consisted of CD4+ or CD8+ T cells sorted from blood, obtained in a trial of the OX40 agonist ivuxolimab. As DNA, the CDR3 is TGTGCCACCAGCAGCCGACTATACAATGAGCAGTTCTTC. This gives the protein CATSSRLYNEQFF.